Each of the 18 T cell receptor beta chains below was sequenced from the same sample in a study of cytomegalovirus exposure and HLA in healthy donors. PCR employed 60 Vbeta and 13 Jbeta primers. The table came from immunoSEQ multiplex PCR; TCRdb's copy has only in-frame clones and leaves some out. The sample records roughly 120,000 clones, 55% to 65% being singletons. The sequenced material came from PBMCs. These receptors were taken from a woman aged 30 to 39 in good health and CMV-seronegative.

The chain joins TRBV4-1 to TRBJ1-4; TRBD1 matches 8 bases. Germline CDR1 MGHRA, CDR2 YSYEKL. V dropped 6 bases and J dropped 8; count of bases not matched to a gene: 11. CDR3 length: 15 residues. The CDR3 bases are TGCGCCAGCAGTCGGTCGAGGGACAGGCAAGAAAAACTGTTTTTT. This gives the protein CASSRSRDRQEKLFF.

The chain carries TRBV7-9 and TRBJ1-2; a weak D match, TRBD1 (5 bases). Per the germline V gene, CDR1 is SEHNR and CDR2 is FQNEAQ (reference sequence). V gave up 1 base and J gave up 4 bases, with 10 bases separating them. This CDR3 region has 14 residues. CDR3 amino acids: CASSLDFTGYGYTF. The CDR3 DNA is TGTGCCAGCAGCTTAGATTTCACAGGCTATGGCTACACCTTC.

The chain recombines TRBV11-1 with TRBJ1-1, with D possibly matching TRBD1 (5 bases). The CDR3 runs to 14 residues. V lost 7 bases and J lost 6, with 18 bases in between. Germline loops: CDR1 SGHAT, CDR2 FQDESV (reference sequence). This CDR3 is CASTGSGGNSEAFF. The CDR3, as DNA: TGTGCCAGCACCGGGAGTGGGGGTAACTCTGAAGCTTTCTTT. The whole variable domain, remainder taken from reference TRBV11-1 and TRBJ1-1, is EAEVAQSPRYKITEKSQAVAFWCDPISGHATLYWYRQILGQGPELLVQFQDESVVDDSQLPKDRFSAERLKGVDSTLKIQPAELGDSAMYLCASTGSGGNSEAFFGQGTRLTVV.

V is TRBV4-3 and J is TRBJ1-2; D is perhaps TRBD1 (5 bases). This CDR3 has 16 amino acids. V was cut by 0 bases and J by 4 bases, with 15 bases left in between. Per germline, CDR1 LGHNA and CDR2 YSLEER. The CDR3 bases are TGCGCCAGCAGCCAAGAGCGTACGGAACAGGTCTATGGCTACACCTTC. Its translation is CASSQERTEQVYGYTF.

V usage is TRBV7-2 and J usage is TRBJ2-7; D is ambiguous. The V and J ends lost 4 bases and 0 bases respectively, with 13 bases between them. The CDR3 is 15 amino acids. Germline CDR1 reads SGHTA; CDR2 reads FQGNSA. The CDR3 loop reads CASSSATGFSYEQYF. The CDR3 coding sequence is TGTGCCAGCAGCTCTGCGACTGGCTTCTCCTACGAGCAGTACTTC.

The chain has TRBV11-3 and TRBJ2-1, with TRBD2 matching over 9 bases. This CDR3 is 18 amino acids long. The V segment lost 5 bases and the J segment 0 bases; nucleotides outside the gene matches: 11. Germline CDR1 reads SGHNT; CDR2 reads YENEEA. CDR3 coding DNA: TGTGCCAGCAGCGAAAATAGCGGGAGTAGGGGCTCCTACAATGAGCAGTTCTTC. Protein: CASSENSGSRGSYNEQFF.

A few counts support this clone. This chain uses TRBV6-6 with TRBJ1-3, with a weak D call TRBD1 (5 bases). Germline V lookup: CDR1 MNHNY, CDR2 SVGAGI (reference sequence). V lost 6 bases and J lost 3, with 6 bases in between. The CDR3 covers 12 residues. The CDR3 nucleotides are TGTGCCAGCAGGGACATTGGAAACACCATATATTTT. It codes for CASRDIGNTIYF.

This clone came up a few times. The chain's CDR3 is CASSGTGLYEQYF. The DNA for the CDR3 is TGTGCCAGCAGCGGGACAGGGCTCTACGAGCAGTACTTC. V and J are TRBV28 and TRBJ2-7, with 9 nucleotides matching TRBD1. The CDR3 is made up of 13 amino acids. V shed 6 bases, J shed 3 bases, and the junction held 3 bases outside the gene matches. Germline V lookup: CDR1 MDHEN, CDR2 SYDVKM.

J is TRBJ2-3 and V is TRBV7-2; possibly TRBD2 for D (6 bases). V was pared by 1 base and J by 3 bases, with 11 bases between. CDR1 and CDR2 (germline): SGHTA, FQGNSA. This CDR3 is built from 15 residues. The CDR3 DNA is TGTGCCAGCAGCTTAGTAGGCCGGGAGACAGATACGCAGTATTTT. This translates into CASSLVGRETDTQYF.

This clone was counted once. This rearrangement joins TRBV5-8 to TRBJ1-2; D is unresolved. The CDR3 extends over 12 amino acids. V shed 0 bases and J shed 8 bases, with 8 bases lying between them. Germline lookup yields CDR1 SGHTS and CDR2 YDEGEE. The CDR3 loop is CASSLALRGYTF. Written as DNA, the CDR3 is TGTGCCAGCAGCTTGGCATTGCGGGGCTACACCTTC.

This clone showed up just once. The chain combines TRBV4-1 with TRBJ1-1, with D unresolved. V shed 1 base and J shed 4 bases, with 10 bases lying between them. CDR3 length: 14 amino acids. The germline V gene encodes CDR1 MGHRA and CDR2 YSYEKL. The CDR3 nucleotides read TGCGCCAGCAGCCAAGGGGAGGTGGGCACTGAAGCTTTCTTT. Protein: CASSQGEVGTEAFF.

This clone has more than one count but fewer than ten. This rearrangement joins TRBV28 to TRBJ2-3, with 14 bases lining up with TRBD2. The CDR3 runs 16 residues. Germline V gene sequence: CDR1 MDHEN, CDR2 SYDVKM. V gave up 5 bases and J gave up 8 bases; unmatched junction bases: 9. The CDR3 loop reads CASSTPGLAGAGTQYF. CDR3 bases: TGTGCCAGCAGTACACCGGGACTAGCGGGAGCGGGTACGCAGTATTTT.

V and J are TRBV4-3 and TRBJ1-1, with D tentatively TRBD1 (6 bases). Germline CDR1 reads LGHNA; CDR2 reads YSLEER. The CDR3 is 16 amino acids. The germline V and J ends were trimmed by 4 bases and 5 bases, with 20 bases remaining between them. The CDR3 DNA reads TGCGCCAGCAGCCCCCACGGGCGGGGGGGCTATACTGAAGCTTTCTTT. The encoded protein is CASSPHGRGGYTEAFF.

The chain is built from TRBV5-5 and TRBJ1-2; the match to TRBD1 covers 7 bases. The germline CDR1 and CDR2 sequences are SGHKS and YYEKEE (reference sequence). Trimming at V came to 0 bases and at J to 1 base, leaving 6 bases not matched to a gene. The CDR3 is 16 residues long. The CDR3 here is CASSLAGTVVNYGYTF. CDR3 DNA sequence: TGTGCCAGCAGCTTGGCCGGGACAGTAGTTAACTATGGCTACACCTTC. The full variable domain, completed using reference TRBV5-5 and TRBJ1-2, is DAGVTQSPTHLIKTRGQQVTLRCSPISGHKSVSWYQQVLGQGPQFIFQYYEKEERGRGNFPDRFSARQFPNYSSELNVNALLLGDSALYLCASSLAGTVVNYGYTFGSGTRLTVV.

This CDR3 is CATSRGTGDSYEQYF. The CDR3 DNA follows: TGTGCCACCAGCAGAGGGACAGGGGATTCCTACGAGCAGTACTTC. The rearrangement joins TRBV15 to TRBJ2-7; 9 bases agree with TRBD1. The CDR3 length is 15 residues. Germline loops: CDR1 LNHNV, CDR2 YYDKDF (reference sequence). With 1 base clipped from V and 1 base from J, the junction kept 2 bases outside the gene matches.

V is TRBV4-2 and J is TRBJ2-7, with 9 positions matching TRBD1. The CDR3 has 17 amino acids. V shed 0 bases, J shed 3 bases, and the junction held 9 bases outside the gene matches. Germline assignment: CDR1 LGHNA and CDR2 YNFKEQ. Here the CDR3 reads CASSQDIVRTGVYEQYF. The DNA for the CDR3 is TGTGCCAGCAGCCAAGATATCGTAAGGACAGGGGTCTACGAGCAGTACTTC.

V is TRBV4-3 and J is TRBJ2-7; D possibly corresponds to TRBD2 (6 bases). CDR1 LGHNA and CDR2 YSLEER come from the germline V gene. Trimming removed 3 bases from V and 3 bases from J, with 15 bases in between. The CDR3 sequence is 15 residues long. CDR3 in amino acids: CASSQVHSGNYEQYF. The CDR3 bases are TGCGCCAGCAGCCAGGTGCATAGCGGCAACTACGAGCAGTACTTC.

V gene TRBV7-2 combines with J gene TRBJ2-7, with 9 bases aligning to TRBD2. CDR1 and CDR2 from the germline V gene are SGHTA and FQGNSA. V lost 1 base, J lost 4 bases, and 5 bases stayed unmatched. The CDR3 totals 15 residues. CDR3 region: CASSLEAGGGYEQYF. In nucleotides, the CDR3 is TGTGCCAGCAGCTTAGAGGCGGGAGGGGGATACGAGCAGTACTTC.